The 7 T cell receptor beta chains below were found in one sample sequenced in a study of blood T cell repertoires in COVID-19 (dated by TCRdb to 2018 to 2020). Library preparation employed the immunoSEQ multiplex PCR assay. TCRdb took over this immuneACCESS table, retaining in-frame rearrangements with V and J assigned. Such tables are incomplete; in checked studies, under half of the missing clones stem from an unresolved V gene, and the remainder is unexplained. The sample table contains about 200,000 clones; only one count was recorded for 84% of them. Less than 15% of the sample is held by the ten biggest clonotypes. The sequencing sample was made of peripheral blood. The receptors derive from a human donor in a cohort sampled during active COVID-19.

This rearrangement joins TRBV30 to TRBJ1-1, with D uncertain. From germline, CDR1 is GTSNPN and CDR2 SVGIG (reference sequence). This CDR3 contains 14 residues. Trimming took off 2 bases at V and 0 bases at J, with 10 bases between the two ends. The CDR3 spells CAWSSRGMNTEAFF. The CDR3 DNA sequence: TGTGCCTGGAGTTCCCGCGGGATGAACACTGAAGCTTTCTTT.

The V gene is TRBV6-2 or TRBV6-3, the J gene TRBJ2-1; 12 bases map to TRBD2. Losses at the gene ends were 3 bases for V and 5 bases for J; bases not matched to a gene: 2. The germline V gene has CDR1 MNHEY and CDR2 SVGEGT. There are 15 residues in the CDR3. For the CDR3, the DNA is TGTGCCAGCAGTTATTGGACTAGCGGGAACAATGAGCAGTTCTTC. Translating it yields CASSYWTSGNNEQFF.

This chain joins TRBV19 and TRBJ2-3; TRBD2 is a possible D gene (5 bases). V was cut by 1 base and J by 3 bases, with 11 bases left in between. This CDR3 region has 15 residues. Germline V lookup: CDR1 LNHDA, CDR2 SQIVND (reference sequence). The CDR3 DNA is TGTGCCAGTAGTATAGCTGGGGAGCTAACAGATACGCAGTATTTT. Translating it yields CASSIAGELTDTQYF. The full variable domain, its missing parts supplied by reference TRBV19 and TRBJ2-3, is DGGITQSPKYLFRKEGQNVTLSCEQNLNHDAMYWYRQDPGQGLRLIYYSQIVNDFQKGDIAEGYSVSREKKESFPLTVTSAQKNPTAFYLCASSIAGELTDTQYFGPGTRLTVL.

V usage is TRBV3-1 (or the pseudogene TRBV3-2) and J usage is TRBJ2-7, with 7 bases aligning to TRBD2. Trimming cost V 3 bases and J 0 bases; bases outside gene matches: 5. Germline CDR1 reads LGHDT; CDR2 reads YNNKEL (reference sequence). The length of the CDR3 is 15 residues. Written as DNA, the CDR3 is TGTGCCAGCAGCCAGTTGGCGGGAGTCTCCTACGAGCAGTACTTC. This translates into CASSQLAGVSYEQYF.

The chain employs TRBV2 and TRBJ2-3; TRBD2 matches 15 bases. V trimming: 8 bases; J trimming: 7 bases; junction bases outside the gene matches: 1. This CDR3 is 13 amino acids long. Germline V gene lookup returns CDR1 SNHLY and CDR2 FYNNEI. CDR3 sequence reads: CASGTSGRNTQYF. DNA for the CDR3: TGTGCCAGCGGGACTAGCGGGAGGAATACGCAGTATTTT.

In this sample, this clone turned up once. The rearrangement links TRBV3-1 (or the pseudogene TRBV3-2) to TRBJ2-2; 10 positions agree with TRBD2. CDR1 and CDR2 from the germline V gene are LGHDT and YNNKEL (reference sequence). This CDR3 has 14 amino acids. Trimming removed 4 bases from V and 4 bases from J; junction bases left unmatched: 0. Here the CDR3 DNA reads TGTGCCAGCAGCCTAGCGGGAGGCACCGGGGAGCTGTTTTTT. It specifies CASSLAGGTGELFF.

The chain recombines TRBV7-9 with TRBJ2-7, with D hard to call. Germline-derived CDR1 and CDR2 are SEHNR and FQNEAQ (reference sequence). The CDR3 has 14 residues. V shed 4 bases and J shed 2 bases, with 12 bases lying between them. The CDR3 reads CASSSTPTAYEQYF. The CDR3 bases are TGTGCCAGCAGCTCTACTCCCACGGCCTACGAGCAGTACTTC. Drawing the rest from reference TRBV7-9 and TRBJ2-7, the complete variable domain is DTGVSQNPRHKITKRGQNVTFRCDPISEHNRLYWYRQTLGQGPEFLTYFQNEAQLEKSRLLSDRFSAERPKGSFSTLEIQRTEQGDSAMYLCASSSTPTAYEQYFGPGTRLTVT.